Below, 14 T cell receptor beta chains from the same sample are listed, as sequenced in a study of cytomegalovirus exposure and HLA in healthy donors. TCRdb's copy holds only in-frame clones and misses some; the assay was immunoSEQ multiplex PCR. The sample lists 90,000 to 100,000 clones, less than 90% occurring once. Sequenced material: PBMCs. The receptor set was obtained from a man aged 18 to 35 in good health and CMV-seropositive.

This chain links TRBV19 with TRBJ2-5; tentative D call: TRBD2 (5 bases). The CDR3 is 13 amino acids. Germline assignment: CDR1 LNHDA and CDR2 SQIVND (reference sequence). The V gene lost 3 bases and the J gene lost 3 bases, with 8 bases spanning the gap. The CDR3 here is CASSIYGEETQYF. The CDR3 region has the DNA TGTGCCAGTAGTATTTACGGGGAAGAGACCCAGTACTTC.

This chain links TRBV7-2 with TRBJ2-3, with D possibly matching TRBD1 (6 bases). The germline V and J ends were trimmed by 5 bases and 3 bases, with 9 bases remaining between them. The CDR3 covers 13 residues. In germline, CDR1 is SGHTA, CDR2 FQGNSA. DNA for the CDR3: TGTGCCAGCAGCATAACAGGGACAGATACGCAGTATTTT. Protein product: CASSITGTDTQYF.

The rearrangement joins TRBV4-2 to TRBJ1-3; D is unresolved. The CDR3 sequence is 15 residues long. Germline-derived CDR1 and CDR2 are LGHNA and YNFKEQ. Trimming pared 0 bases from V and 1 base from J, leaving 7 bases between. The CDR3 protein is CASSQEPGSGNTIYF. CDR3 coding DNA: TGTGCCAGCAGCCAAGAACCGGGGTCTGGAAACACCATATATTTT.

The V gene is TRBV25-1, the J gene TRBJ2-7, with a tentative D call TRBD2 (5 bases). With 4 bases removed from V and 0 bases from J, the gap between germline ends came to 19 bases. CDR1 and CDR2 from the germline V gene are MGHDK and SYGVNS. This CDR3 contains 17 residues. The CDR3 protein is CASSGIGPFGSSYEQYF. The CDR3 DNA is TGTGCCAGCAGTGGAATCGGGCCCTTTGGGAGCTCCTACGAGCAGTACTTC.

J is TRBJ2-1 and V is TRBV25-1; the match to TRBD2 covers 9 bases. The CDR3 covers 16 residues. Per germline, CDR1 MGHDK and CDR2 SYGVNS. Trimming cost V 4 bases and J 6 bases; bases outside gene matches: 10. The CDR3 reads CASSVGWRGGLNEQFF. The CDR3 nucleotides read TGTGCCAGCAGTGTAGGTTGGCGGGGGGGGCTCAATGAGCAGTTCTTC.

The chain recombines TRBV7-8 with TRBJ2-3; 12 positions agree with TRBD2. This CDR3 is built from 19 residues. The J segment lost 4 bases and the V segment lost 1 base, leaving 12 bases of the junction unmatched. CDR1 and CDR2 from the germline V gene are SGHVS and FQNEAQ. This CDR3 is CASSLGGLAGGIKPDTQYF. CDR3 nucleotides: TGTGCCAGCAGCTTAGGTGGGCTAGCGGGAGGGATAAAGCCAGATACGCAGTATTTT.

This chain uses TRBV7-2 with TRBJ1-1, with D perhaps matching TRBD1 (5 bases). Deletions cut 1 base from V and 4 bases from J, with 10 bases between. The CDR3 covers 14 residues. Germline V gene lookup returns CDR1 SGHTA and CDR2 FQGNSA. The CDR3 bases are TGTGCCAGCAGCTTAGGTGGGGGGGGCACTGAAGCTTTCTTT. Amino acid sequence: CASSLGGGGTEAFF.

The chain combines TRBV10-2 with TRBJ1-6; a possible D gene is TRBD1 (5 bases). V was pared by 3 bases and J by 10 bases, with 13 bases between. Germline V gives CDR1 WSHSY, CDR2 SAAADI. The CDR3 has 14 residues. CDR3 in amino acids: CASSDGARRSPLHF. The CDR3 DNA sequence: TGCGCCAGCAGTGATGGGGCCCGGAGATCACCCCTCCACTTT.

This clone was picked up one time. The V gene is TRBV12-5, the J gene TRBJ1-4, with a tentative D call TRBD1 (6 bases). The germline V gene encodes CDR1 LGHNT and CDR2 FRNRAP. The CDR3 sequence is 14 residues long. Trimming stripped 1 base from V and 4 bases from J, with 7 bases between. The CDR3 protein is CASGLGQVNEKLFF. DNA of the CDR3: TGTGCTAGTGGTTTGGGACAGGTTAATGAAAAACTGTTTTTT.

This clone was detected only once. CDR3 nucleotide sequence: TGTGCCAGCAGTGTTACCTACGAGCAGTACTTC. Its translation: CASSVTYEQYF. The chain is built from TRBV28 and TRBJ2-7, with D unresolved. Per germline, CDR1 MDHEN and CDR2 SYDVKM. The CDR3 covers 11 residues. Trimming left V 5 bases short and J 2 bases short, with 4 bases between.

J is TRBJ2-5 and V is TRBV7-9; 7 bases are shared with TRBD2. This CDR3 comprises 15 residues. Germline V lookup: CDR1 SEHNR, CDR2 FQNEAQ (reference sequence). V trimming: 6 bases; J trimming: 0 bases; junction bases outside the gene matches: 7. As DNA, the CDR3 is TGTGCCAGCAGACCGGCTAGCGGCTACCAAGAGACCCAGTACTTC. Protein: CASRPASGYQETQYF.

V usage is TRBV11-3 and J usage is TRBJ2-5; 7 bases are shared with TRBD2. Trimming took 3 bases from V and 1 from J; bases not matched to a gene: 8. In germline, CDR1 is SGHNT, CDR2 YENEEA. This CDR3 is built from 16 residues. The CDR3 nucleotides are TGTGCCAGCAGCTTCTGGCAAGGACTAGGCCAAGAGACCCAGTACTTC. It translates to CASSFWQGLGQETQYF.

Comments on this clone: This could be a read error, since a much larger clone is one nucleotide away. Written as DNA, the CDR3 is TGTGCCAGCAGTGAGTCGCAGGGGGCTGGGCAGCCCCAGCATTTT. Its protein is CASSESQGAGQPQHF. This chain uses TRBV6-1 with TRBJ1-5; 8 bases match TRBD1. This CDR3 has 15 residues. CDR1 and CDR2 from the germline V gene are MNHNS and SASEGT. The junction had 8 bases not matched to a gene; V was cut back by 3 bases and J by 7 bases.

The chain carries TRBV28 and TRBJ1-1; weak D call: TRBD1 (5 bases). This CDR3 comprises 15 residues. Germline V gives CDR1 MDHEN, CDR2 SYDVKM. V lost 3 bases, J lost 1 base, and 12 bases lay in between. CDR3 sequence: CASSLGGSGNTEAFF. DNA of the CDR3: TGTGCCAGCAGTTTGGGGGGGTCTGGGAACACTGAAGCTTTCTTT.